The table lists the clone carrying this TCR beta chain with many counts. Amplified material comprised TCR beta CDR3 regions derived from RNA transcripts. First-round RT-PCR relied on HTBI primers, and a second-round multiplex PCR came next. One entry per CDR3 protein results from TCRdb running MiXCR on the multiplex PCR reads. The table has 300,000 or so distinct CDR3 sequences, roughly 15% seen once. These data come from a study of Graves' ophthalmopathy and Graves' hyperthyroidism. Germline CDR1 and CDR2: SQVTM and ANQGSEA. Trimming took 6 bases from V and 8 from J, leaving 13 bases between them. The CDR3 loop spans 11 amino acids.

Input material: peripheral blood. This clonotype was obtained from an adult man with Graves' ophthalmopathy. The chain carries TRBV29-1 and TRBJ1-2; the D is unclear. The CDR3 loop reads CSVIDGEGYTF. For the CDR3, the DNA is TGCAGCGTGATCGATGGTGAGGGCTACACCTTC.